These 30 T cell receptor beta chains originate from one sample sequenced in a study of blood T cell repertoires in COVID-19. Assay: immunoSEQ multiplex PCR; the TCRdb copy retains only in-frame clones and omits some. This sample has over 150,000 clones, with approximately 80% found just once. Sequencing was performed on PBMCs or T cells enriched from blood (not recorded which). These receptors all stem from a man between 40 and 49 years old who had recovered from COVID-19.

CDR3 region: CASSFGTGLAEAFF. As DNA, the CDR3 is TGTGCCAGCAGCTTCGGGACAGGGCTCGCTGAAGCTTTCTTT. The chain couples TRBV5-5 to TRBJ1-1; 9 bases map to TRBD1. CDR3 length: 14 amino acids. CDR1 is SGHKS, CDR2 YYEKEE, per germline (reference sequence). The trim removed 2 bases at V and 6 bases at J, leaving 5 bases unmatched.

The chain has TRBV7-7 and TRBJ2-5; TRBD2 might be the D (5 bases). The germline V gene has CDR1 SSHAT and CDR2 FNYEAQ (reference sequence). The CDR3 runs 16 residues. The ends were cut back, 2 bases at V and 4 bases at J, with 17 bases in the middle. In DNA, the CDR3 is TGTGCCAGCAGCTTATTTGTTGGACTCGAAGGAGAGACCCAGTACTTC. Protein sequence: CASSLFVGLEGETQYF.

J is TRBJ2-3 and V is TRBV13; perhaps TRBD1 as D (6 bases). V lost 5 bases and J lost 10, with 10 bases in between. Germline values: CDR1 PRHDT, CDR2 FYEKMQ (reference sequence). There are 11 residues in the CDR3. The CDR3 DNA reads TGTGCCAGCAGCCTCAGGGGAGCGCAGTATTTT. Translated, it gives CASSLRGAQYF.

J is TRBJ2-6 and V is TRBV19; 8 bases agree with TRBD1. CDR1 and CDR2 (germline): LNHDA, SQIVND (reference sequence). J gave up 4 bases and V 2 bases, and 1 base lay outside the gene matches. The CDR3 sequence is 15 residues long. DNA of the CDR3: TGTGCCAGTAGTATACAGGGGGCCGGGGCCAACGTCCTGACTTTC. It translates to CASSIQGAGANVLTF.

This clone has only a few counts. J is TRBJ2-1 and V is TRBV7-3; D possibly corresponds to TRBD1 (6 bases). CDR3 size: 13 residues. The germline V gene encodes CDR1 SGHTA and CDR2 FQGTGA. V lost 5 bases and J lost 5, with 10 bases in between. The CDR3 spells CASSIGQHNEQFF. The CDR3 DNA sequence: TGTGCCAGCAGCATCGGACAGCACAATGAGCAGTTCTTC. The variable domain in full, completed from reference TRBV7-3 and TRBJ2-1, reads GAGVSQTPSNKVTEKGKYVELRCDPISGHTALYWYRQSLGQGPEFLIYFQGTGAADDSGLPNDRFFAVRPEGSVSTLKIQRTERGDSAVYLCASSIGQHNEQFFGPGTRLTVL.

This chain joins TRBV7-8 and TRBJ1-1; TRBD1 agrees at 7 bases. The J segment lost 4 bases and the V segment lost 0 bases, leaving 11 bases of the junction unmatched. The CDR3 extends over 17 amino acids. From germline, CDR1 is SGHVS and CDR2 FQNEAQ. Written as DNA, the CDR3 is TGTGCCAGCAGCTTAGCGCGGGCAGGGGGGATGAGCACTGAAGCTTTCTTT. This gives the protein CASSLARAGGMSTEAFF.

This chain links TRBV28 with TRBJ2-7; 9 bases are shared with TRBD1. The length of the CDR3 is 14 residues. V lost 6 bases and J lost 1; bases outside the gene matches: 4. Germline V gene data show CDR1 as MDHEN and CDR2 as SYDVKM. CDR3 in amino acids: CASSNDRGSYEQYV. Here the CDR3 DNA reads TGTGCCAGCAGCAACGACAGGGGGTCCTACGAGCAGTACGTC.

The CDR3 bases are TGTGCCAGCAGGGGACAGGGTACTTACAATGAGCAGTTCTTC. Its protein is CASRGQGTYNEQFF. V usage is TRBV3-1 (or the pseudogene TRBV3-2) and J usage is TRBJ2-1, with 9 bases identical to TRBD1. The CDR3 length is 14 residues. Germline CDR1 and CDR2: LGHDT and YNNKEL (reference sequence). V dropped 6 bases and J dropped 4; count of bases not matched to a gene: 4.

The chain has TRBV3-1 (or the pseudogene TRBV3-2) and TRBJ1-1; D gene uncertain. V lost 1 base to trimming and J lost 2 bases, with 5 bases between them. Germline lookup yields CDR1 LGHDT and CDR2 YNNKEL (reference sequence). This CDR3 contains 13 residues. CDR3 residues: CASSQGANTEAFF. CDR3 DNA sequence: TGTGCCAGCAGCCAAGGGGCAAACACTGAAGCTTTCTTT.

The V gene is TRBV6-5, the J gene TRBJ2-7, with a weak D call TRBD2 (5 bases). V lost 10 bases and J lost 3, with 10 bases in between. The CDR3 spans 11 residues. Germline V gene lookup returns CDR1 MNHEY and CDR2 SVGAGI. The CDR3 DNA reads as TGTGCCACAGGAGCGGTCTACGAGCAGTACGTC. It yields the protein CATGAVYEQYV.

This clone was seen once. The chain employs TRBV12-3 or TRBV12-4 and TRBJ1-5; TRBD1 matches at 10 bases. Trimming cost V 8 bases and J 2 bases; bases outside gene matches: 0. The CDR3 is 13 residues long. In DNA, the CDR3 is TGTGCCAGCGGGACAGGGGGCAATCAGCCCCAGCATTTT. This gives the protein CASGTGGNQPQHF.

The chain uses TRBV3-1 (or the pseudogene TRBV3-2) and TRBJ1-1; TRBD1 might be the D (6 bases). Germline CDR1 LGHDT, CDR2 YNNKEL (reference sequence). This CDR3 has 14 residues. V lost 3 bases and J lost 0, with 8 bases in between. Here the CDR3 reads CASSQGTLNTEAFF. DNA for the CDR3: TGTGCCAGCAGCCAGGGGACACTGAACACTGAAGCTTTCTTT.

The chain carries TRBV19 and TRBJ2-7; the D gene is possibly TRBD2 (6 bases). V was pared by 1 base and J by 7 bases, with 20 bases between. Germline V lookup: CDR1 LNHDA, CDR2 SQIVND (reference sequence). There are 16 residues in the CDR3. CDR3 nucleotide sequence: TGTGCCAGTAGTATAGGGGCGACTAGAGGGACGAATGAGCAGTACTTC. Translation: CASSIGATRGTNEQYF.

The chain uses TRBV21-1 and TRBJ2-7; TRBD2 is taken as the D call from the table, unchecked against the DNA. TRBV21-1 is noted as a pseudogene. CDR3 length equals 16 residues. CDR3 DNA sequence: TGTGCCAGCAGCAAAGCGGTACTTACCTCCTCCTACGAGCAGTACTTC. The encoded protein is CASSKAVLTSSYEQYF.

The sample holds a few counts of this clone. The chain recombines TRBV4-1 with TRBJ1-2; a possible D gene is TRBD1 (6 bases). There are 14 residues in the CDR3. Trimming removed 2 bases at V and 7 bases at J, with 14 bases between. Germline CDR1 MGHRA, CDR2 YSYEKL. The CDR3 DNA sequence: TGCGCCAGCAGCCAATCCACAGGGTCGGTTGGCTACACCTTC. Translating it yields CASSQSTGSVGYTF.

The chain links TRBV24-1 to TRBJ2-3; D not certain. The CDR3 loop spans 13 amino acids. CDR1 KGHDR and CDR2 SFDVKD come from the germline V gene. V was cut by 3 bases and J by 5 bases, with 8 bases left in between. The CDR3: CATSDPVKDTQYF. CDR3 sequence (DNA): TGTGCCACCAGTGATCCTGTTAAAGATACGCAGTATTTT.

The chain recombines TRBV5-1 with TRBJ2-5; TRBD1 might be the D (6 bases). Germline V lookup: CDR1 SGHRS, CDR2 YFSETQ. V shed 3 bases and J shed 7 bases, with 16 bases lying between them. This CDR3 spans 14 amino acids. The CDR3 protein is CASSSDGATGTQYF. In DNA form, the CDR3 reads TGCGCCAGCAGCTCGGACGGGGCGACAGGGACCCAGTACTTC.

The rearrangement uses TRBV3-1 (or the pseudogene TRBV3-2) and TRBJ2-1; TRBD2 matches at 7 bases. In germline, CDR1 is LGHDT, CDR2 YNNKEL (reference sequence). V lost 0 bases and J lost 12; bases outside the gene matches: 11. The CDR3 consists of 15 residues. This CDR3 reads CASSQDPSGPGTQFF. The CDR3 coding sequence is TGTGCCAGCAGCCAAGATCCTAGCGGTCCGGGGACGCAGTTCTTC.

The chain recombines TRBV27 with TRBJ1-2; 11 positions match TRBD1. V lost 4 bases and J lost 6; bases outside the gene matches: 10. The CDR3 spans 16 residues. The germline V gene has CDR1 MNHEY and CDR2 SMNVEV (reference sequence). In nucleotides, the CDR3 is TGTGCCAGCAGTTCAGGACAGGGGGCGCCGCGGGATGGCTACACCTTC. This sequence encodes CASSSGQGAPRDGYTF.

The rearrangement joins TRBV29-1 to TRBJ1-1; weak D call: TRBD1 (5 bases). CDR1 is SQVTM and CDR2 is ANQGSEA in the germline V gene. The CDR3 sequence is 13 residues long. V was pared by 3 bases and J by 2 bases, with 10 bases between. The CDR3 bases are TGCAGCGTTGATTTCCAGGGTAACACTGAAGCTTTCTTT. This translates into CSVDFQGNTEAFF.

The J gene is TRBJ1-2, the V gene TRBV3-1 (or the pseudogene TRBV3-2); possible D gene TRBD1, 5 bases. Germline CDR1 reads LGHDT; CDR2 reads YNNKEL (reference sequence). The CDR3 runs 13 residues. Trimming left V 4 bases short and J 5 bases short, with 11 bases between. This CDR3 reads CASSPGGGYGYTF. In DNA form, the CDR3 reads TGTGCCAGCAGCCCCGGGGGAGGGTATGGCTACACCTTC.

The V gene is TRBV15, the J gene TRBJ1-5; 7 positions agree with TRBD1. The CDR3 covers 15 residues. Unmatched junction bases numbered 9, after V lost 5 bases and J lost 5 bases. Germline loops: CDR1 LNHNV, CDR2 YYDKDF (reference sequence). In nucleotides, the CDR3 is TGTGCCACCAGCGCTCGGGGGACAGCGTATCAGCCCCAGCATTTT. It yields the protein CATSARGTAYQPQHF.

The chain recombines TRBV6-1 with TRBJ2-1; the match to TRBD2 covers 8 bases. V gave up 5 bases and J gave up 9 bases; unmatched junction bases: 9. This CDR3 is built from 14 residues. Per the germline V gene, CDR1 is MNHNS and CDR2 is SASEGT. The CDR3 is CASSPGLEGSEQFF. The CDR3 region has the DNA TGTGCCAGCAGTCCGGGACTAGAAGGGTCTGAGCAGTTCTTC.

The rearrangement joins TRBV28 to TRBJ1-3; 8 nucleotides line up with TRBD1. Germline CDR1 and CDR2: MDHEN and SYDVKM. This CDR3 has 15 amino acids. V shed 7 bases and J 3 bases; nucleotides not matched to a gene: 8. CDR3 nucleotides: TGTGCCAGCAAGTCAGGGGGCTTAAGTGGAAACACCATATATTTT. Protein: CASKSGGLSGNTIYF.

This clone was found once. The J gene is TRBJ2-2, the V gene TRBV2, with 8 positions matching TRBD2. Germline CDR1 SNHLY, CDR2 FYNNEI. The CDR3 runs 15 residues. Trimming removed 7 bases from V and 3 bases from J; junction bases left unmatched: 7. CDR3 sequence: CASTVTSGDTGELFF. Here the CDR3 DNA reads TGTGCCAGCACGGTTACTAGCGGAGACACCGGGGAGCTGTTTTTT.

The rearrangement links TRBV11-3 to TRBJ1-1; weak D call: TRBD1 (5 bases). The germline V gene has CDR1 SGHNT and CDR2 YENEEA. The V and J ends lost 8 bases and 0 bases respectively, with 10 bases between them. The CDR3 sequence is 13 residues long. This CDR3 is CASSGDMNTEAFF. The CDR3 coding sequence is TGTGCCAGCTCGGGGGATATGAACACTGAAGCTTTCTTT.

The chain joins TRBV2 to TRBJ2-1, with 14 bases that match TRBD2. V trimming: 9 bases; J trimming: 8 bases; junction bases outside the gene matches: 0. CDR3 size: 12 residues. The germline CDR1 and CDR2 sequences are SNHLY and FYNNEI. The DNA for the CDR3 is TGTGCCAGGGGACTAGCGGGAGATGAGCAGTTCTTC. It codes for CARGLAGDEQFF.

Turning to this clone: Distinct nucleotide sequences in the sample also encode this CDR3. This chain connects TRBV5-1 to TRBJ2-3, with D tentatively TRBD2 (5 bases). Trimming removed 0 bases from V and 6 bases from J, with 11 bases in between. This CDR3 is 14 amino acids long. CDR1 SGHRS and CDR2 YFSETQ come from the germline V gene. Here the CDR3 reads CASSLGRRGDTQYF. In DNA, the CDR3 is TGCGCCAGCAGCTTGGGTAGGAGAGGGGATACGCAGTATTTT.

J is TRBJ2-1 and V is TRBV9; 10 nucleotides line up with TRBD2. The CDR3 runs 19 residues. Trimming took 0 bases from V and 8 from J; bases not matched to a gene: 17. CDR1 SGDLS and CDR2 YYNGEE come from the germline V gene. Here the CDR3 reads CASSVVWKAGGQNSHEQFF. The CDR3 DNA is TGTGCCAGCAGCGTAGTTTGGAAAGCGGGAGGGCAAAATAGCCATGAGCAGTTCTTC.

This sequence joins TRBV24-1 and TRBJ2-1; 7 bases agree with TRBD2. In germline, CDR1 is KGHDR, CDR2 SFDVKD. J lost 9 bases, V lost 3 bases, and 4 bases had no gene match. There are 13 residues in the CDR3. The CDR3 loop reads CATSDQVAGEQFF. The CDR3 nucleotides read TGTGCCACCAGTGATCAAGTAGCGGGTGAGCAGTTCTTC.